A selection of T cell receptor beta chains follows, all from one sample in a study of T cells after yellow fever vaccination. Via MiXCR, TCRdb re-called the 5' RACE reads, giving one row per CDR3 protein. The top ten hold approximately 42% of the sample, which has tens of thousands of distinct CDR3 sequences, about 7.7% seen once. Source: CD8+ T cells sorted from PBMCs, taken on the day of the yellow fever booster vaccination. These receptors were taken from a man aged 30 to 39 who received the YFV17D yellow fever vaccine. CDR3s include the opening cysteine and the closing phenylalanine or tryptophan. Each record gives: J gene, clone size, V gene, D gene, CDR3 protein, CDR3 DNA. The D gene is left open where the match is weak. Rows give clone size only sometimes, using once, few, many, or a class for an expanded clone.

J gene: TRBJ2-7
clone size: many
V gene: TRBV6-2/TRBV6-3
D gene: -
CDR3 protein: CASSYSSSGEQYF
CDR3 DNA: TGTGCCAGCAGTTACTCGAGTAGTGGGGAGCAGTACTTC

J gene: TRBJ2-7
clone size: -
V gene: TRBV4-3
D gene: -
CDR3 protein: CATRRVLSSYEQYF
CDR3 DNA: TGCGCGACCAGGAGGGTCCTGAGCTCCTACGAGCAGTACTTC

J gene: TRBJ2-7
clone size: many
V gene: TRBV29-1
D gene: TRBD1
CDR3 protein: CSVNPGTGGYEQYF
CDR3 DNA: TGCAGCGTCAACCCGGGAACAGGGGGCTATGAGCAGTACTTC

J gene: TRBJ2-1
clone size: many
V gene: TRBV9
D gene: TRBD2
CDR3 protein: CASSAETSGFGEQFF
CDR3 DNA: TGTGCCAGCAGCGCCGAGACTAGCGGGTTCGGTGAGCAGTTCTTC

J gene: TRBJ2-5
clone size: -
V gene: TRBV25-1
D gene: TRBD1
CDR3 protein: CASRGGQGALESQYF
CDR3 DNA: TGTGCCAGCAGGGGCGGACAGGGGGCTCTCGAGAGCCAGTACTTC

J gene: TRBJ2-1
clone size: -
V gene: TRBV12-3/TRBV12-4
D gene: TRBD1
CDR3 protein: CASSLGGGREFF
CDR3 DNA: TGTGCCAGCAGTTTAGGAGGGGGCCGGGAGTTCTTC

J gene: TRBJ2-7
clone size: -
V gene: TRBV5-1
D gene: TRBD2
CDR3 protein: CASTWGGTGDEQYF
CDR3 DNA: TGCGCCAGCACCTGGGGGGGGACTGGGGACGAGCAGTACTTC

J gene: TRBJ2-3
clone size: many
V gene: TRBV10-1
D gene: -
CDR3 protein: CASSEDSSDTQYF
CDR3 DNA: TGCGCCAGCAGTGAAGATAGTAGTGATACGCAGTATTTT

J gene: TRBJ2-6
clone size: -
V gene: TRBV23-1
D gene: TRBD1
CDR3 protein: CASSQSEGAGGANVLTF
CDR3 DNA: TGCGCCAGCAGTCAATCAGAGGGGGCGGGTGGGGCCAACGTCCTGACTTTC

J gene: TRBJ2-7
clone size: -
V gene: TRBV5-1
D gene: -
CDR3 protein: CASSLDGRPYEQYF
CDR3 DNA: TGCGCCAGCAGCTTGGACGGAAGACCCTACGAGCAGTACTTC

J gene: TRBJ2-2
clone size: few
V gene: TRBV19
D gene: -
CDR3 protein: CASSISGELFF
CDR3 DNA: TGTGCCAGTAGTATATCCGGGGAGCTGTTTTTT

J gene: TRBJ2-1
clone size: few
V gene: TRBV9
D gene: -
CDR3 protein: CASSARGGDEQFF
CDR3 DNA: TGTGCCAGCAGCGCCAGGGGGGGGGATGAGCAGTTCTTC

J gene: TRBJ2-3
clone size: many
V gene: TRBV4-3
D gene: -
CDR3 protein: CASSQREIVNPTDTQYF
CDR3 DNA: TGCGCCAGCAGCCAAAGGGAGATTGTGAACCCCACAGATACGCAGTATTTT

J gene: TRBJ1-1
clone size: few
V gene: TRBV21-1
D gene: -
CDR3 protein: CASRSKATSDTEAFF
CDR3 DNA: TGTGCCAGCAGAAGCAAAGCGACCAGCGACACTGAAGCTTTCTTT

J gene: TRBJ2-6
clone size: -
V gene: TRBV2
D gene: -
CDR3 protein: CASSEERHSGVNVLTF
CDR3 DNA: TGTGCCAGCAGTGAAGAGAGGCACTCTGGGGTCAACGTCCTGACTTTC

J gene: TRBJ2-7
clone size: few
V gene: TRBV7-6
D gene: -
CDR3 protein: CASSLTPPRGSSSYEQYF
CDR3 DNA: TGTGCCAGCAGCTTGACACCCCCCAGGGGTTCGAGCTCCTACGAGCAGTACTTC

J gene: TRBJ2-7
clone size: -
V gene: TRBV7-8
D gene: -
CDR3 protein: CASSRDTGYEQYF
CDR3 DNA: TGTGCCAGCAGCAGGGACACCGGCTACGAGCAGTACTTC

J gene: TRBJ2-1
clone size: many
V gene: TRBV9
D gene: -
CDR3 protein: CASSGAGPISYNEQFF
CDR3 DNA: TGTGCCAGCAGCGGAGCTGGCCCCATTTCCTACAATGAGCAGTTCTTC

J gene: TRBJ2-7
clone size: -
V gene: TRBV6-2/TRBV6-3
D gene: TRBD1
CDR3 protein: CAFRDRGREQYF
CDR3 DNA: TGTGCCTTCCGGGACAGGGGCAGGGAGCAGTACTTC

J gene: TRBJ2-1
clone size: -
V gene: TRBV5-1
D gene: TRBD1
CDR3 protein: CASNRDSTYNEQFF
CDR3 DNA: TGCGCCAGCAACCGGGACAGTACCTACAATGAGCAGTTCTTC

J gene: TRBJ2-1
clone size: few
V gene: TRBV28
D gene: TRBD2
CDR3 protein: CASSLAGVYNEQFF
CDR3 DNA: TGTGCCAGCAGTCTAGCGGGAGTTTACAATGAGCAGTTCTTC

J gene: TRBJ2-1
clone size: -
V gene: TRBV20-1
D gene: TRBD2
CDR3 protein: CSASPGLAVLNEQFF
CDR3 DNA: TGCAGCGCCAGTCCGGGACTAGCGGTCCTCAATGAGCAGTTCTTC

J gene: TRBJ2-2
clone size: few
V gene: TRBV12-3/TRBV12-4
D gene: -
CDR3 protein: CASSPRSPNTGELFF
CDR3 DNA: TGTGCCAGCAGTCCCCGATCACCGAACACCGGGGAGCTGTTTTTT

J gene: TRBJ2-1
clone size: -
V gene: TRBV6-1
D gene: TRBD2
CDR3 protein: CATSMGLVGNEQFF
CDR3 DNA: TGTGCCACCTCGATGGGACTAGTAGGCAATGAGCAGTTCTTC

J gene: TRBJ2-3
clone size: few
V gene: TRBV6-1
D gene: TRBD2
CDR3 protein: CASSPYQRESVDTQYF
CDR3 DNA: TGTGCCAGCAGCCCCTACCAGCGGGAGTCGGTAGATACGCAGTATTTT

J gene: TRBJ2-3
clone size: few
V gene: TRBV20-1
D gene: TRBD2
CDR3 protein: CSARGRELITDTQYF
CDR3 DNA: TGCAGTGCTAGAGGGCGGGAGTTGATTACAGATACGCAGTATTTT

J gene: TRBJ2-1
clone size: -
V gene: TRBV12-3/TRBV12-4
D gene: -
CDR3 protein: CASSLDPIPTQFF
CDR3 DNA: TGTGCCAGCAGTTTGGACCCCATTCCGACGCAGTTCTTC

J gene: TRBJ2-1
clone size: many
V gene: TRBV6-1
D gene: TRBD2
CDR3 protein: CASSQTSGAYNEQFF
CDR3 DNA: TGTGCCAGCAGTCAGACTAGCGGGGCCTACAATGAGCAGTTCTTC

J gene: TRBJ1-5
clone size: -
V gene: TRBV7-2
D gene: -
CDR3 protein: CASSFLTGAQSAQHF
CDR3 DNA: TGTGCCAGCAGCTTTCTGACGGGGGCACAATCAGCCCAGCATTTT

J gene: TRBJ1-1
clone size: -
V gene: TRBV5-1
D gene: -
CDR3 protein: CASSLAPGRYTEAFF
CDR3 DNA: TGCGCCAGCAGCTTGGCTCCAGGGAGGTACACTGAAGCTTTCTTT

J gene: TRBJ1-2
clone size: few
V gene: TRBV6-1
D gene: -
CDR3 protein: CASSDAGVGYTF
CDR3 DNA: TGTGCCAGCAGTGATGCAGGGGTGGGCTACACCTTC

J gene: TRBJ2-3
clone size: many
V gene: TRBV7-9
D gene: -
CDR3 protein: CASSLVMKVDTQYF
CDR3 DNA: TGTGCCAGCAGCCTAGTCATGAAGGTAGATACGCAGTATTTT

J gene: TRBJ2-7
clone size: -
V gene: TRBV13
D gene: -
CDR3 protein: CASSSFGQEEQYF
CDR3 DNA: TGTGCCAGCAGCTCCTTCGGGCAGGAGGAGCAGTACTTC

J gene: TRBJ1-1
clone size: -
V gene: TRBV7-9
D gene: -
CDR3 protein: CASSLVPNTEAFF
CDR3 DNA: TGTGCCAGCAGCTTAGTACCGAACACTGAAGCTTTCTTT

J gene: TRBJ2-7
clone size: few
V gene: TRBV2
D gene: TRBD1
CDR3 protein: CASSWDRAGEQYF
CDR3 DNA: TGTGCCAGCAGTTGGGACAGGGCGGGCGAGCAGTACTTC

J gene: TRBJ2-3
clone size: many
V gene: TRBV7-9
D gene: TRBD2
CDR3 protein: CASSLRGGGADTQYF
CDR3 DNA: TGTGCCAGCAGCTTGCGAGGCGGGGGAGCAGATACGCAGTATTTT

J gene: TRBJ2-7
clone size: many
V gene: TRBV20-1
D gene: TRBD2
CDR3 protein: CSARGLAGGEQYF
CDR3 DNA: TGCAGTGCTAGAGGGCTAGCGGGAGGCGAGCAGTACTTC

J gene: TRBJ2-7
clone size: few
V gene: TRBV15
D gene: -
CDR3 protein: CATSRDWPPPYEQYF
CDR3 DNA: TGTGCCACCAGCAGAGATTGGCCTCCGCCCTACGAGCAGTACTTC

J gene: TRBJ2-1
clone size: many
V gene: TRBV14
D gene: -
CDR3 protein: CASSQERADNEQFF
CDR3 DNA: TGTGCCAGCAGCCAAGAACGAGCGGACAATGAGCAGTTCTTC

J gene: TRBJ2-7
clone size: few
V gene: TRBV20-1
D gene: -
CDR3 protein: CSARVSGAGEQYF
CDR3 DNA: TGCAGTGCTAGAGTCTCGGGAGCGGGTGAGCAGTACTTC

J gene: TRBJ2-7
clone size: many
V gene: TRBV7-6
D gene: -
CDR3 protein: CASSPGDEQYF
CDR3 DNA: TGTGCCAGCAGCCCGGGGGACGAGCAGTACTTC

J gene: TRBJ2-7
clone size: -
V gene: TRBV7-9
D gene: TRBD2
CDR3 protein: CASSWPGLAGDPYEQYF
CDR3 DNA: TGTGCCAGCAGCTGGCCGGGACTAGCGGGAGACCCCTACGAGCAGTACTTC

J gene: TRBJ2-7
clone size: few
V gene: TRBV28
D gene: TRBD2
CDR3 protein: CASSLIYGTRPYEQYF
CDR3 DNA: TGTGCCAGCAGTTTAATCTACGGGACTAGGCCTTACGAGCAGTACTTC

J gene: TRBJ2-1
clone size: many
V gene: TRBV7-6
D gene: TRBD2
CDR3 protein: CASSAPGLAGDEQFF
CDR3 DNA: TGTGCCAGCAGCGCACCGGGACTAGCGGGAGATGAGCAGTTCTTC

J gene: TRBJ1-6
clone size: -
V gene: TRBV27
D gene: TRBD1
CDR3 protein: CASSLGPGGNNSPLHF
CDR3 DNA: TGTGCCAGCAGTTTAGGGCCAGGGGGCAACAATTCACCCCTCCACTTT

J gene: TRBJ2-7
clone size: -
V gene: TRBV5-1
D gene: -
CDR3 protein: CASSLSSGANYEQYF
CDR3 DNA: TGCGCCAGCAGCTTGTCTTCCGGGGCCAACTACGAGCAGTACTTC

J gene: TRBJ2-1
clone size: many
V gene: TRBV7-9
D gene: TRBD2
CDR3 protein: CASSSGLGWTNEQFF
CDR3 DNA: TGTGCCAGCAGCTCTGGACTAGGGTGGACCAATGAGCAGTTCTTC

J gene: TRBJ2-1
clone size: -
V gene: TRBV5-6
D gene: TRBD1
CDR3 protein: CASRPGQGADNEQFF
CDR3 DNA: TGTGCCAGCAGGCCGGGACAGGGGGCAGATAATGAGCAGTTCTTC

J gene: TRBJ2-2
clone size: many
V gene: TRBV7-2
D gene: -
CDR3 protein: CASGGSLAAGELFF
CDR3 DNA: TGTGCCAGCGGCGGTAGTCTAGCCGCCGGGGAGCTGTTTTTT

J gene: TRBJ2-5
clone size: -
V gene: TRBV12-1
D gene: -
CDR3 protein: CASSIPVADGEQTQYF
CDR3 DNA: TGTGCCAGCAGTATCCCCGTGGCGGACGGCGAGCAGACCCAGTACTTC

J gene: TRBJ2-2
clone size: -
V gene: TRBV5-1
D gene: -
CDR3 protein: CASSFGSGTGELFF
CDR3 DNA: TGCGCCAGCAGCTTCGGCTCGGGCACCGGGGAGCTGTTTTTT

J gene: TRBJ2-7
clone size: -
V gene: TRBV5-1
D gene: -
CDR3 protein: CASSLVVNEQYF
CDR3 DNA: TGCGCCAGCAGCTTGGTGGTTAACGAGCAGTACTTC

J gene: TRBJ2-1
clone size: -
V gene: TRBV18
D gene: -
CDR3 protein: CASSPDGSSYNEQFF
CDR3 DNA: TGTGCCAGCTCACCGGACGGAAGCTCCTACAATGAGCAGTTCTTC

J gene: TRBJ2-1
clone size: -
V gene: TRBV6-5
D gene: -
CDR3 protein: CASSYSSAPYNEQFF
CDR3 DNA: TGTGCCAGCAGTTACTCGAGCGCACCCTACAATGAGCAGTTCTTC

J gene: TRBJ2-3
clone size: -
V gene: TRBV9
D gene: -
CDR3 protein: CASSVATVTDTKYF
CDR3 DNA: TGTGCCAGCAGCGTGGCGACGGTCACAGATACGAAGTATTTT

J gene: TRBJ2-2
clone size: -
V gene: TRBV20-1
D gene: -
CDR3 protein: CSAFSENTGELFF
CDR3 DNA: TGCAGTGCTTTTAGCGAGAACACCGGGGAGCTGTTTTTT

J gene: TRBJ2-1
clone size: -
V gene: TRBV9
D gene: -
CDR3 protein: CASAGATYNEQFF
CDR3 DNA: TGTGCCAGCGCAGGGGCCACCTACAATGAGCAGTTCTTC

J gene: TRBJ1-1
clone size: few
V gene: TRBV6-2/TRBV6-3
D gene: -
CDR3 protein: CASSLDEGNTEAFF
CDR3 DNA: TGTGCCAGCAGCCTGGATGAGGGTAACACTGAAGCTTTCTTT

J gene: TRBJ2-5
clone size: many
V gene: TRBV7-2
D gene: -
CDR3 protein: CASSSLQGETQYF
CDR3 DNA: TGTGCCAGCAGCTCCCTCCAAGGGGAGACCCAGTACTTC

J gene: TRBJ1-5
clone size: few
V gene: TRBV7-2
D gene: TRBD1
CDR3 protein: CASSFGRDRGYNQPQHF
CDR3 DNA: TGTGCCAGCAGCTTTGGCCGGGACAGGGGTTACAATCAGCCCCAGCATTTT